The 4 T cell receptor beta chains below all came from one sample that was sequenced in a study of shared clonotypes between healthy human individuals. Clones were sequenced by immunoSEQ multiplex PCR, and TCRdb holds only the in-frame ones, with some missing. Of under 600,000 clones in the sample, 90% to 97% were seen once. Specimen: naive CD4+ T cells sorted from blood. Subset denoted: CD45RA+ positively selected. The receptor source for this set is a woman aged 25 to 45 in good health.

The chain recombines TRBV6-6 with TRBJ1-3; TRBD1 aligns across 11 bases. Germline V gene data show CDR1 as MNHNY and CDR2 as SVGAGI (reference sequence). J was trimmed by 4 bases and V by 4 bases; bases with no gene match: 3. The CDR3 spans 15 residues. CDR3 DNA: TGTGCCAGCAGTTCGTGGACAGGGGGCGGAAACACCATATATTTT. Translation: CASSSWTGGGNTIYF.

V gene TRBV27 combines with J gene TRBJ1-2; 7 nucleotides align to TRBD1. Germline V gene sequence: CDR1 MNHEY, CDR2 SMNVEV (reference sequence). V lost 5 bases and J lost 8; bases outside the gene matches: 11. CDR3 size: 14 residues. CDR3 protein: CASSRTGPRSGYTF. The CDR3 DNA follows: TGTGCCAGCAGTAGGACAGGCCCTCGGAGCGGCTACACCTTC.

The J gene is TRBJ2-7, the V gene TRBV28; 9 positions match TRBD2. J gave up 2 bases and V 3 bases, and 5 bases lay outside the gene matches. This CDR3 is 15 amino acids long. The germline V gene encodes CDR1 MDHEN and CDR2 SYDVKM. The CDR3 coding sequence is TGTGCCAGCAGTTTCAGGCTAGCGGGACCCTACGAGCAGTACTTC. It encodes CASSFRLAGPYEQYF.

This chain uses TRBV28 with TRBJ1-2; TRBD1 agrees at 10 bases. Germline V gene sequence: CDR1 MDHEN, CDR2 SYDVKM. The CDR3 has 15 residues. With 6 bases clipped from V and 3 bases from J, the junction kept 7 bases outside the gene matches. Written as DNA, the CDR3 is TGTGCCAGCAGCCACGCCGGGACAGGGGACTATGGCTACACCTTC. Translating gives CASSHAGTGDYGYTF.